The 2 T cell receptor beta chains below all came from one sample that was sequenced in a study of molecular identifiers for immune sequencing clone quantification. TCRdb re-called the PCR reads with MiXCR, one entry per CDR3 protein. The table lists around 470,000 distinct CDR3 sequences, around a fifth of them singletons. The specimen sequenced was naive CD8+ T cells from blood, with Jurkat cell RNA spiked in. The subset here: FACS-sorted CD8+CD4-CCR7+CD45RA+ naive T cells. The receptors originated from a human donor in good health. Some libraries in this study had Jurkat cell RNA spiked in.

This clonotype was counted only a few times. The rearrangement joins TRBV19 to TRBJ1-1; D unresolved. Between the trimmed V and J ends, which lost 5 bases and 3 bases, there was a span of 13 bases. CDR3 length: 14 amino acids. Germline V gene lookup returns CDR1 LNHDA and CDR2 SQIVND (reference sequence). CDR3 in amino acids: CASSPPNGYTEAFF. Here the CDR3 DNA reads TGTGCCAGTAGTCCACCAAACGGGTACACTGAAGCTTTCTTT.

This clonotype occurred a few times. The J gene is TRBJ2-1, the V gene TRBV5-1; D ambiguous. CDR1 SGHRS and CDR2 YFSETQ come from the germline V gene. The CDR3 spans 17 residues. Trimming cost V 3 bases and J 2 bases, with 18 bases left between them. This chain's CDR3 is CASSSSVKPTAYNEQFF. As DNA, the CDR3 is TGCGCCAGCAGCTCATCGGTCAAACCAACGGCCTACAATGAGCAGTTCTTC.